This T cell receptor beta chain was identified in a study of human T cells and chemical hapten exposure. Looking at the study overall: Once 0.01% DPC had been applied to the upper back by patch test, readings were taken at 6 days.

A note on this clonotype: The germline gene is not matched at one end of the junction; a read error may be the cause.

Documented time point: patch test 2, 6 weeks after DPC sensitization. Treatment noted: therapeutic diphenylcyclopropenone sensitization with weekly scalp DPC. TCRdb itself ran the RACE reads through MiXCR, one entry per CDR3 protein. The data show over 60,000 distinct CDR3 sequences, approximately 10% seen once. CDR1 and CDR2 (germline): MNHNS, SASEGT. The CDR3 totals 11 residues. The sequenced sample was whole blood, obtained in connection with sensitization to the hapten diphenylcyclopropenone (DPC). This TCR was recovered from a woman in her 50s with alopecia areata. Some clones in this sample may be carry-over from other donors' samples. The chain joins TRBV6-1 to TRBJ2-3; D unresolved. CDR3 nucleotides: TGTGTCAGCAGTGAAAGTAGGACCCACAATTTT. It is translated as CVSSESRTHNF.